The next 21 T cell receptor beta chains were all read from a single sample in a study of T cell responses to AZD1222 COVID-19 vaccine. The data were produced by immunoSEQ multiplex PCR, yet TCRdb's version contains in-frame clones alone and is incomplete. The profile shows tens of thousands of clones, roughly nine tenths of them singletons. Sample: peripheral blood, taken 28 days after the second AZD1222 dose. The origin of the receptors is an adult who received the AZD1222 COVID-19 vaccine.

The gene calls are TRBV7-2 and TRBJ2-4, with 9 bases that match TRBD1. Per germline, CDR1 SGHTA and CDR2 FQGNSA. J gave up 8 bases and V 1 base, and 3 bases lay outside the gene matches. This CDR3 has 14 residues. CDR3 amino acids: CASSLGQGGDIQYF. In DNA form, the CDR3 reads TGTGCCAGCAGCTTAGGACAGGGGGGCGACATTCAGTACTTC. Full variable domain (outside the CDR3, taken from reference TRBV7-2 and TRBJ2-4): GAGVSQSPSNKVTEKGKDVELRCDPISGHTALYWYRQSLGQGLEFLIYFQGNSAPDKSGLPSDRFSAERTGGSVSTLTIQRTQQEDSAVYLCASSLGQGGDIQYFGAGTRLSVL.

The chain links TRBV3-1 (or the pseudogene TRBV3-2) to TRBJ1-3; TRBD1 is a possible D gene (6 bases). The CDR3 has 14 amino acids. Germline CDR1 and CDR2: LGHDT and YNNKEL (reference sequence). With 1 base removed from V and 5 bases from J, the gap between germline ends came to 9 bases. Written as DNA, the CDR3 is TGTGCCAGCAGCCAAGGGGGGCCACGAAACACCATATATTTT. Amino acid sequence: CASSQGGPRNTIYF.

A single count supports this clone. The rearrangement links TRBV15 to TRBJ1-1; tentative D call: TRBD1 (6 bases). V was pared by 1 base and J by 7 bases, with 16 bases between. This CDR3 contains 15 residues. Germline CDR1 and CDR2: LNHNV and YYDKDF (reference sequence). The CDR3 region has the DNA TGTGCCACCAGCAGAGGGGGTCAGGGGACGAGTGAAGCTTTCTTT. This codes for CATSRGGQGTSEAFF.

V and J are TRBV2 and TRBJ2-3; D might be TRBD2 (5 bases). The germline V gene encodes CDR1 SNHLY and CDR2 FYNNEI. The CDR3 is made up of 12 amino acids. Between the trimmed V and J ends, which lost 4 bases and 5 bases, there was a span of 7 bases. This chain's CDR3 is CASSGEGDTQYF. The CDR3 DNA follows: TGTGCCAGCAGTGGTGAGGGAGATACGCAGTATTTT.

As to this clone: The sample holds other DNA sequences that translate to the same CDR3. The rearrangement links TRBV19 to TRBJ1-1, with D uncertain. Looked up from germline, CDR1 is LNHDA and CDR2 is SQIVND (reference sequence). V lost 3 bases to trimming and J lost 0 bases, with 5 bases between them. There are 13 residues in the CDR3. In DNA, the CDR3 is TGTGCCAGTAGTATGACGGTGAACACTGAAGCTTTCTTT. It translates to CASSMTVNTEAFF.

The CDR3 protein is CASKPHVGSPLHF. As DNA, the CDR3 is TGTGCCAGTAAGCCCCACGTGGGGTCACCCCTCCACTTT. The chain uses TRBV19 and TRBJ1-6; D remains ambiguous. The CDR3 sequence is 13 residues long. The V gene's germline CDR1 is LNHDA and CDR2 SQIVND (reference sequence). Trimming shortened V by 7 bases and J by 10 bases, and 14 bases separated the two germline ends.

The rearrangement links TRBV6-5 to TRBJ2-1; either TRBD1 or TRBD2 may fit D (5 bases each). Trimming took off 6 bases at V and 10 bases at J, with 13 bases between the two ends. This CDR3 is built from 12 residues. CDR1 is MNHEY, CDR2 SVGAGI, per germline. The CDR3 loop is CASSLSRGEQFF. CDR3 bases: TGTGCCAGCAGCCTCTCGAGGGGCGAGCAGTTCTTC.

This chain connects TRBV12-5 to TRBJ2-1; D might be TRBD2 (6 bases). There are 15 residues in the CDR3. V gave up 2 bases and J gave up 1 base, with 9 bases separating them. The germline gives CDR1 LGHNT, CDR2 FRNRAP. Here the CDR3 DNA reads TGTGCTAGTGGTTTGTCCGGGACTTCCTACAATGAGCAGTTCTTC. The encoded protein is CASGLSGTSYNEQFF.

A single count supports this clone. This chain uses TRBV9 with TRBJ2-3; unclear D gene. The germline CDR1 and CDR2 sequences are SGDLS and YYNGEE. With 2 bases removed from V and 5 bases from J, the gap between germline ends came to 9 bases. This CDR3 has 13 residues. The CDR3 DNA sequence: TGTGCCAGCAGCGTTCGTTGGGGAGATACGCAGTATTTT. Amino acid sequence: CASSVRWGDTQYF.

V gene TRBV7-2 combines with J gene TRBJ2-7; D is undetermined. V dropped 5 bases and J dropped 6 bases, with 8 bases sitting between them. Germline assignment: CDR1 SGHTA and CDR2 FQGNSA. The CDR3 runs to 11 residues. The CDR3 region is CASSGSSEQYF. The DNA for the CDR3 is TGTGCCAGCAGCGGTTCCAGCGAGCAGTACTTC.

Written as DNA, the CDR3 is TGTGCCAGCAGTTACGTTACAGGGATAAACACCTACGAGCAGTACTTC. Translating it yields CASSYVTGINTYEQYF. V usage is TRBV5-6 and J usage is TRBJ2-7; maybe TRBD1 (6 bases). The CDR3 totals 16 residues. Germline V CDR1 and CDR2: SGHDT, YYEEEE. Trimming took off 5 bases at V and 2 bases at J, with 20 bases between the two ends.

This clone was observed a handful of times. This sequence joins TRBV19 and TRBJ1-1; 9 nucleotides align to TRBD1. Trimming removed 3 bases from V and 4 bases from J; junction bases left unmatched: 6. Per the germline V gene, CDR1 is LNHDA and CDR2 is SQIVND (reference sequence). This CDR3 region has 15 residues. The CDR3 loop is CASSIQGQGSTEAFF. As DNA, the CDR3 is TGTGCCAGTAGTATCCAGGGACAGGGTAGCACTGAAGCTTTCTTT.

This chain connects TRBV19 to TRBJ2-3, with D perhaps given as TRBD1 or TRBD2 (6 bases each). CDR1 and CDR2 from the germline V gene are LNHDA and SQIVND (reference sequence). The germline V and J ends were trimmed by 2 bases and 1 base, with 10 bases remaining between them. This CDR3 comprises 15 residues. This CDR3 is CASSITGAGTDTQYF. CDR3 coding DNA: TGTGCCAGTAGTATAACGGGGGCCGGCACAGATACGCAGTATTTT. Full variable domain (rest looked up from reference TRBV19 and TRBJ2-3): DGGITQSPKYLFRKEGQNVTLSCEQNLNHDAMYWYRQDPGQGLRLIYYSQIVNDFQKGDIAEGYSVSREKKESFPLTVTSAQKNPTAFYLCASSITGAGTDTQYFGPGTRLTVL.

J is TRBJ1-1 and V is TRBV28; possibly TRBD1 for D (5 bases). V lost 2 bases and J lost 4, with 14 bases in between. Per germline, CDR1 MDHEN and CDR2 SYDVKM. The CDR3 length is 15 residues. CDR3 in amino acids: CASSLGTGVTTEAFF. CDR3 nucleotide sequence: TGTGCCAGCAGTTTAGGTACGGGGGTTACCACTGAAGCTTTCTTT.

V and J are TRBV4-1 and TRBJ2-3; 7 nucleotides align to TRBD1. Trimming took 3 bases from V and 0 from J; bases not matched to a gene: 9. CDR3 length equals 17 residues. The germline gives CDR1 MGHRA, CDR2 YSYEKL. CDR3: CASSQTPGTVSTDTQYF. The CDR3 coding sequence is TGCGCCAGCAGCCAGACCCCTGGGACAGTTAGCACAGATACGCAGTATTTT.

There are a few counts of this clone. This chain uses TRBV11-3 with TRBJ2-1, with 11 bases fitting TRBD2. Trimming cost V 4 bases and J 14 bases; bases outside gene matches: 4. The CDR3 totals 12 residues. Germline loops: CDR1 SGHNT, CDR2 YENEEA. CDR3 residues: CASSSSSGGKFF. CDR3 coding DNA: TGTGCCAGCAGCTCCTCTAGCGGGGGGAAGTTCTTC.

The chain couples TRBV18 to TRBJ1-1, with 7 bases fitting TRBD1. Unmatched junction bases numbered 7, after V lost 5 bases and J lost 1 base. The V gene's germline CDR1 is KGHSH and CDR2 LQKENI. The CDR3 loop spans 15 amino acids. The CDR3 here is CASSSTGAKNTEAFF. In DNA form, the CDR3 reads TGTGCCAGCTCATCCACAGGGGCCAAGAACACTGAAGCTTTCTTT. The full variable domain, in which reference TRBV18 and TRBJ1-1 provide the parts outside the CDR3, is NAGVMQNPRHLVRRRGQEARLRCSPMKGHSHVYWYRQLPEEGLKFMVYLQKENIIDESGMPKERFSAEFPKEGPSILRIQQVVRGDSAAYFCASSSTGAKNTEAFFGQGTRLTVV.

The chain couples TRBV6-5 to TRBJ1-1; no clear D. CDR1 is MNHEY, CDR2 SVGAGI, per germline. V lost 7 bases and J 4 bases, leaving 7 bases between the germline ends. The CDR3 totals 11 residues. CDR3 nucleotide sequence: TGTGCCAGCATGCGGGGCACTGAAGCTTTCTTT. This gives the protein CASMRGTEAFF.

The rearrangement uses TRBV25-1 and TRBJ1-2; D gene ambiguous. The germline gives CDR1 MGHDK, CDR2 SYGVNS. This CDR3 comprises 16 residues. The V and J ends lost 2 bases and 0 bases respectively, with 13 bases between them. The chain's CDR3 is CASSEGFDNTNYGYTF. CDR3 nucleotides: TGTGCCAGCAGTGAAGGGTTCGACAATACTAACTATGGCTACACCTTC.

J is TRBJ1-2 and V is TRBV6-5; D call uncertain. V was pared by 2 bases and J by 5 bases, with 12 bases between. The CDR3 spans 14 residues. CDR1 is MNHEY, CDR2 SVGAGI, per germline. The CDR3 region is CASSYGLGGYGYTF. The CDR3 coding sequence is TGTGCCAGCAGTTACGGGCTTGGCGGATATGGCTACACCTTC.

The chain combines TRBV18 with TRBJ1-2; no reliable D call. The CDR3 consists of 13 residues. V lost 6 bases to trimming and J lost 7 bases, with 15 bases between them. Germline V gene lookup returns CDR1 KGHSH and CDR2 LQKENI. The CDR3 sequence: CASSRLEETGYTF. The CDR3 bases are TGTGCCAGCTCCCGACTGGAAGAGACTGGCTACACCTTC.